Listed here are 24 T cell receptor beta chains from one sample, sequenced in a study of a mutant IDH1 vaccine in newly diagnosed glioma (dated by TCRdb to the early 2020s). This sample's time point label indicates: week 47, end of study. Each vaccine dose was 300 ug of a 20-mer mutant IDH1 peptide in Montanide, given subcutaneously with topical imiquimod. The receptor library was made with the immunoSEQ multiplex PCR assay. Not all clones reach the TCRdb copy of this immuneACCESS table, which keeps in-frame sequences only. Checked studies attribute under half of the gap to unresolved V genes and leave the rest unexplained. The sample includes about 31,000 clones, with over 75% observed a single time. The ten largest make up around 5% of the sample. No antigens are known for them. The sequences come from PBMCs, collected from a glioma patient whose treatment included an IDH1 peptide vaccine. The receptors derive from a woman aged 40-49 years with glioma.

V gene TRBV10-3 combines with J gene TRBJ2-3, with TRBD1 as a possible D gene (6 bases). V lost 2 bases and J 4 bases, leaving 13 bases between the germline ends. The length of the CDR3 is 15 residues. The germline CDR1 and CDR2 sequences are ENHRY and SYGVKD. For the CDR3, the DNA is TGTGCCATCAGTGAGGGCAGGGGAGAATCAGATACGCAGTATTTT. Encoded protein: CAISEGRGESDTQYF.

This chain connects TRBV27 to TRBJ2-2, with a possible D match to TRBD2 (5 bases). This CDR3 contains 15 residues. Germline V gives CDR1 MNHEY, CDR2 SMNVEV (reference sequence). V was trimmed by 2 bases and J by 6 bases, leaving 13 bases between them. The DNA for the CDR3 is TGTGCCAGCAGTTTAAAACTAGGGTTCTCCGGGGAGCTGTTTTTT. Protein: CASSLKLGFSGELFF.

For the CDR3, the DNA is TGTGCCAGCAGTTACAGCCTCCGAGGATTCAATTCACCCCTCCACTTT. It specifies CASSYSLRGFNSPLHF. The genes are TRBV6-5 and TRBJ1-6, with D uncertain. V was clipped by 2 bases and J by 7 bases, with 15 bases between them. CDR3 length: 16 amino acids. Germline-derived CDR1 and CDR2 are MNHEY and SVGAGI.

The CDR3 sequence: CASSPGTTGELFF. The CDR3, as DNA: TGCGCCAGCAGCCCCGGGACCACCGGGGAGCTGTTTTTT. This rearrangement joins TRBV5-1 to TRBJ2-2; possibly TRBD1 or TRBD2 for D (5 bases each). V was pared by 4 bases and J by 4 bases, with 8 bases between. This CDR3 has 13 amino acids. The germline V gene encodes CDR1 SGHRS and CDR2 YFSETQ. Using reference TRBV5-1 and TRBJ2-2 for the parts outside the CDR3, the full variable domain is KAGVTQTPRYLIKTRGQQVTLSCSPISGHRSVSWYQQTPGQGLQFLFEYFSETQRNKGNFPGRFSGRQFSNSRSEMNVSTLELGDSALYLCASSPGTTGELFFGEGSRLTVL.

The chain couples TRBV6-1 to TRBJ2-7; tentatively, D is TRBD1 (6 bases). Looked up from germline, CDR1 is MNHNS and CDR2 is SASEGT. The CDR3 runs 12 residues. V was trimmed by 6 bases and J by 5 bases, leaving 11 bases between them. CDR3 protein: CASSHGQNEQYF. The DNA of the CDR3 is TGTGCCAGCAGCCACGGACAGAACGAGCAGTACTTC.

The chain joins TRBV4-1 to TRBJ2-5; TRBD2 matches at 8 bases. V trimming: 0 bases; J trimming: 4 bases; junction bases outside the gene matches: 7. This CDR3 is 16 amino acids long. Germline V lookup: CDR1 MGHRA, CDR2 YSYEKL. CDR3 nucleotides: TGCGCCAGCAGCCAAGAAGCGGGAGTGCTAGGAGAGACCCAGTACTTC. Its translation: CASSQEAGVLGETQYF.

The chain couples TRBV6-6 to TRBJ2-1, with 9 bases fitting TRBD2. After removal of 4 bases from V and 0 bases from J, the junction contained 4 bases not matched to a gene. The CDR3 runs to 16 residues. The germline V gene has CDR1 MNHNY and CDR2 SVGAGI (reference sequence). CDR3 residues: CASSLTSGSSYNEQFF. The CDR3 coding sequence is TGTGCCAGCAGTTTGACTAGCGGAAGCTCCTACAATGAGCAGTTCTTC.

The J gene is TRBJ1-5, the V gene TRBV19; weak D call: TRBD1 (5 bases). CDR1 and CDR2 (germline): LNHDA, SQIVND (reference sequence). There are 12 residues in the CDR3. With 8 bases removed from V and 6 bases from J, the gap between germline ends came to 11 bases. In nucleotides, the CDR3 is TGTGCCAGTTCCAGGGAGGGTCAGCCCCAGCATTTT. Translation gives CASSREGQPQHF.

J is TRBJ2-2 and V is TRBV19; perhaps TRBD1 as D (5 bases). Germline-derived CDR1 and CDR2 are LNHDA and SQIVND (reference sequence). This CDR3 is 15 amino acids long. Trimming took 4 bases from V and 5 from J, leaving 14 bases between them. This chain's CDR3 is CASSTTGQGTGELFF. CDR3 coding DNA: TGTGCCAGTAGTACAACCGGGCAGGGTACCGGGGAGCTGTTTTTT.

The CDR3 nucleotides read TGCGCCAGCAGCCGACGGGACCGGGACACCTTCATCAATGAGCAGTTCTTC. This sequence encodes CASSRRDRDTFINEQFF. V usage is TRBV4-3 and J usage is TRBJ2-1; tentative D call: TRBD1 (6 bases). Germline CDR1 and CDR2: LGHNA and YSLEER. The CDR3 contains 17 residues. V gave up 4 bases and J gave up 6 bases, with 22 bases separating them.

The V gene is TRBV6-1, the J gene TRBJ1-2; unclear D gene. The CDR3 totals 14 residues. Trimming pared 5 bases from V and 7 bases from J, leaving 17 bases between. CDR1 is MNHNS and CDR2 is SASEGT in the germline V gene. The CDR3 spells CASSSGGKVPGYTF. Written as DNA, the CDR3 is TGTGCCAGCAGTTCCGGTGGGAAGGTGCCTGGCTACACCTTC.

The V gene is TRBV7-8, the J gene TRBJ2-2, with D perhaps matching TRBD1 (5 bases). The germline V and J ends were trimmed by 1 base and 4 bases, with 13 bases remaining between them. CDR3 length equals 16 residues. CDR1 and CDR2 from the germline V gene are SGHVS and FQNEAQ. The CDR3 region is CASSLVEAGSTGELFF. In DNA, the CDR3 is TGTGCCAGCAGCTTAGTTGAGGCAGGGTCCACCGGGGAGCTGTTTTTT.

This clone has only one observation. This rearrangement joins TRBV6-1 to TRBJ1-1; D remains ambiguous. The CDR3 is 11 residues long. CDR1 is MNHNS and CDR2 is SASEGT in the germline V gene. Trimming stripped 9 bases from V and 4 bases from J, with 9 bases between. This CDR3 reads CASTRSTEAFF. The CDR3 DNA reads TGTGCCAGTACGAGAAGCACTGAAGCTTTCTTT.

The CDR3 reads CASNRDGGRETQYF. The CDR3 nucleotides are TGTGCCAGCAACAGAGATGGAGGTAGGGAGACCCAGTACTTC. The gene calls are TRBV6-1 and TRBJ2-5; D perhaps matches TRBD2 (5 bases). Trimming removed 7 bases at V and 5 bases at J, with 17 bases between. Per germline, CDR1 MNHNS and CDR2 SASEGT. CDR3 size: 14 residues.

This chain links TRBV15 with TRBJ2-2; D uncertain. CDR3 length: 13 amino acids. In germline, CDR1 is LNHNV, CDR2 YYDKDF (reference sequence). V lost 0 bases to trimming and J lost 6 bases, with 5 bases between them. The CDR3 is CATSRDSPGELFF. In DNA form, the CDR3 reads TGTGCCACCAGCAGAGATTCCCCCGGGGAGCTGTTTTTT.

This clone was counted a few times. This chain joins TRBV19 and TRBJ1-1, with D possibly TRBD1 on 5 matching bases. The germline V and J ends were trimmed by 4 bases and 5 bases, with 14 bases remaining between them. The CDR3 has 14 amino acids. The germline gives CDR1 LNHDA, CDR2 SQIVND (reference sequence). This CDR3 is CASSTGRGGTEAFF. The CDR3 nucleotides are TGTGCCAGTAGTACCGGCCGTGGGGGGACTGAAGCTTTCTTT. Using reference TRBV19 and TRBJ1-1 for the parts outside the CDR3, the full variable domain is DGGITQSPKYLFRKEGQNVTLSCEQNLNHDAMYWYRQDPGQGLRLIYYSQIVNDFQKGDIAEGYSVSREKKESFPLTVTSAQKNPTAFYLCASSTGRGGTEAFFGQGTRLTVV.

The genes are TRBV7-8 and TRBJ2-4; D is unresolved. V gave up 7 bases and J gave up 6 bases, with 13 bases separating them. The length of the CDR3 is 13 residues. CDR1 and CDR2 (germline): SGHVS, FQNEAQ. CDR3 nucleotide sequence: TGTGCCAGCACCGACCGAGGAATAAACATTCAGTACTTC. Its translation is CASTDRGINIQYF.

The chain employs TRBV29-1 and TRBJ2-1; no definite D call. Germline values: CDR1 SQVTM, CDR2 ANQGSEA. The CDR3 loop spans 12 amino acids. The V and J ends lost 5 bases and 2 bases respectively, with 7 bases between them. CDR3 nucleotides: TGCAGCGTTCAGACCCCCTACAATGAGCAGTTCTTC. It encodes CSVQTPYNEQFF.

DNA of the CDR3: TGCGCCAGCAGCCACGGGACAGGGGCATATAGTAGCAATCAGCCCCAGCATTTT. As protein: CASSHGTGAYSSNQPQHF. This sequence joins TRBV4-3 and TRBJ1-5, with TRBD1 identical over 10 bases. Germline V gives CDR1 LGHNA, CDR2 YSLEER. CDR3 length: 18 residues. Losses at the gene ends were 3 bases for V and 0 bases for J; bases not matched to a gene: 8.

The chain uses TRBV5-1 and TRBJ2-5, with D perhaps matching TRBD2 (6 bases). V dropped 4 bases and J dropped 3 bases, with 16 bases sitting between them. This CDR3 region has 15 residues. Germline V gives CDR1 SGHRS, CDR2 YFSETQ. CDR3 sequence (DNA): TGCGCCAGCAGCACGGAGGGACTTCCCAAAGAGACCCAGTACTTC. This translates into CASSTEGLPKETQYF.

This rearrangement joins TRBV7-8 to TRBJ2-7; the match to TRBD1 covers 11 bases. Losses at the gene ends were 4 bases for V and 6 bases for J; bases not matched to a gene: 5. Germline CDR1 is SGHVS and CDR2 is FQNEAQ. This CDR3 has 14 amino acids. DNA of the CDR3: TGTGCCAGCAGCTCATGGACAGGGGGCGTCGAGCAGTACTTC. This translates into CASSSWTGGVEQYF.

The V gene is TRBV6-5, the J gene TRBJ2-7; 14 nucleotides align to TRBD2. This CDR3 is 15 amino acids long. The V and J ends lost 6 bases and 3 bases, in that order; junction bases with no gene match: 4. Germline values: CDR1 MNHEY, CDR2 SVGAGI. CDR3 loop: CASRSGLAGVYEQYF. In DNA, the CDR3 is TGTGCCAGCAGATCGGGACTAGCGGGAGTCTACGAGCAGTACTTC.

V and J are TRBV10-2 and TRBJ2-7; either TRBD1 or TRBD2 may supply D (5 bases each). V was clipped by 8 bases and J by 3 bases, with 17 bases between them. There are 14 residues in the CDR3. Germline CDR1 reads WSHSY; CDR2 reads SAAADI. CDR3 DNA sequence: TGCGCCAGCCTACTGGGACCGTCGAACTACGAGCAGTACTTC. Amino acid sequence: CASLLGPSNYEQYF.

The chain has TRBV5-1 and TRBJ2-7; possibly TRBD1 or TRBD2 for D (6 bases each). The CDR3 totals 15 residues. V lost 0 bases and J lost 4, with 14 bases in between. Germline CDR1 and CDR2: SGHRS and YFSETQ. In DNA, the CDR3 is TGCGCCAGCAGCTTGGAAAAGGGGGGTAGTTACGAGCAGTACTTC. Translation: CASSLEKGGSYEQYF.